This TCR beta chain was documented in a study of T cells in tuberculosis. Findings and caveats of the study: T cells binding CD1B-GMM tetramer weakly possibly escaped the sort.

Chain pairing is unknown; alpha and beta were sequenced separately. Generated by immunoSEQ multiplex PCR, the TCRdb table keeps only in-frame clones and is missing some. The table has approximately 57,000 clones, approximately 91% seen once. On this clone: At one boundary the junction diverges from the germline segment, which might be a read error.

Thawed, overnight-rested PBMC were stained with GMM-loaded CD1B tetramer, viability dye and anti-CD3, then sorted. The lipid loaded on the CD1B tetramers was C32 glucose monomycolate from Rhodococcus equi. Before cryopreservation, the sorted PBMC lost their CD14-expressing monocytes. From each donor, about 92,000 tetramer-negative cells were sorted. CDR3 length: 12 amino acids. Germline lookup yields CDR1 KGHSH and CDR2 LQKENI. The V call is TRBV18, the J call TRBJ2-2; D remains ambiguous. Sequenced sample: CD1b-GMM tetramer-negative cells sorted from PBMCs. The receptor comes from an adult woman with latent tuberculosis. CDR3 bases: TGTGCCAGCTCGTTCAACACAGGGGAGCTGTTTTTT. Translating gives CASSFNTGELFF.